The following is a T cell receptor (beta chain) sequence with its context. Its specificity is unknown. This entry belongs to a study of T cell responses to AZD1222 COVID-19 vaccine. Whole-study findings and limits: White British donors predominated, females outnumbered males, and clonal diversity was possibly underestimated. Among those given AZD1222, only five or six were seropositive at baseline.

Assay: immunoSEQ multiplex PCR; the TCRdb copy retains only in-frame clones and omits some. The top ten hold around 4% of the sample, which has 150,000 to 200,000 clones, 85% to 95% seen once. The CDR3 is 14 amino acids. V lost 4 bases to trimming and J lost 10 bases, with 17 bases between them. Germline CDR1 is MNHNY and CDR2 is SVGAGI (reference sequence). The receptor's source is an adult in good health. The sample here was peripheral blood, taken on day 0 of AZD1222 vaccination. The chain employs TRBV6-6 and TRBJ2-1; D remains unclear. The CDR3 reads CASSSPTVFGEQFF. The CDR3 region has the DNA TGTGCCAGCAGTTCCCCTACGGTTTTTGGGGAGCAGTTCTTC.